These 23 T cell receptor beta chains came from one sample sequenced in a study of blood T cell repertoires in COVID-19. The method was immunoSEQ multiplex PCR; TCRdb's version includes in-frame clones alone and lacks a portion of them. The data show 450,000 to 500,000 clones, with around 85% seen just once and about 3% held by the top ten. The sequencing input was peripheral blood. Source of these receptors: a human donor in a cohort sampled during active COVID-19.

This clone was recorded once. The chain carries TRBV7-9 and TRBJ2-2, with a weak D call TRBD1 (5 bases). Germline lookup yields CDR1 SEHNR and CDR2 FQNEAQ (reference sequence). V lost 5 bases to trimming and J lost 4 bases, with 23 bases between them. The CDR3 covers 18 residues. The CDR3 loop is CASSPRGQRTSGTGELFF. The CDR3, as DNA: TGTGCCAGCAGCCCTAGGGGTCAGCGTACGTCTGGCACCGGGGAGCTGTTTTTT.

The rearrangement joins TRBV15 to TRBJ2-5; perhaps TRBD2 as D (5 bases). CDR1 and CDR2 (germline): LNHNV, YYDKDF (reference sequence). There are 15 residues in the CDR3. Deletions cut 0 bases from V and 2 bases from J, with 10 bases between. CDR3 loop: CATSRENTGQETQYF. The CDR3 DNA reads TGTGCCACCAGCAGAGAAAACACGGGACAAGAGACCCAGTACTTC.

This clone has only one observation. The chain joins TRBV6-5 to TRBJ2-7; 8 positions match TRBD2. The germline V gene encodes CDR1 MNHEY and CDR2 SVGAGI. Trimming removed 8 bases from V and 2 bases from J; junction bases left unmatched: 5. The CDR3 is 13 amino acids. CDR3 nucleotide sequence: TGTGCCAGCGGGTTAGCGGGACCCTACGAGCAGTACTTC. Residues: CASGLAGPYEQYF.

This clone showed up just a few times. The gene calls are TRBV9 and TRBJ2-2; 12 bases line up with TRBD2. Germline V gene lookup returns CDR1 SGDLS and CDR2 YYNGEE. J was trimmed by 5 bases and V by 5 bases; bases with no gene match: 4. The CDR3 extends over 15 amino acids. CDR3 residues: CASSHGTSGTGELFF. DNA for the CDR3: TGTGCCAGCAGTCACGGGACTAGCGGGACCGGGGAGCTGTTTTTT.

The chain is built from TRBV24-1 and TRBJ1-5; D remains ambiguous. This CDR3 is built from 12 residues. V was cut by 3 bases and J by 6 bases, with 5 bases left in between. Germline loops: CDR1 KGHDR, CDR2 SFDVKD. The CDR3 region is CATSDGPQPQHF. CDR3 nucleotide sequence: TGTGCCACCAGTGATGGGCCTCAGCCCCAGCATTTT.

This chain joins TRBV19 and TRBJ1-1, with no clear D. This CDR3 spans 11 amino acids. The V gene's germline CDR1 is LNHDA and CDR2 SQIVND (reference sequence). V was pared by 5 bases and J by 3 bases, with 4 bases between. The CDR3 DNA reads TGTGCCAGTAGTGTCGACACTGAAGCTTTCTTT. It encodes CASSVDTEAFF.

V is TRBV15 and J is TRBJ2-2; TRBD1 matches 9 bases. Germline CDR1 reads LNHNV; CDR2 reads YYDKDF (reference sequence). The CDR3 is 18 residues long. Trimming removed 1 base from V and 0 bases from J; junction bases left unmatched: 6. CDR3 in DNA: TGTGCCACCAGCAGAGCGATAAGGACAGGGGCGAACACCGGGGAGCTGTTTTTT. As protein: CATSRAIRTGANTGELFF.

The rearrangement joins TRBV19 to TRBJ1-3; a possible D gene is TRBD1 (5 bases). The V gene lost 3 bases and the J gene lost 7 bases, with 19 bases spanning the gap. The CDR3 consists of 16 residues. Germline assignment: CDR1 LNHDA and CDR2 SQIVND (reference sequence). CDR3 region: CASSIGTTTYVNTIYF. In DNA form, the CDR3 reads TGTGCCAGTAGTATCGGGACTACCACCTATGTGAACACCATATATTTT.

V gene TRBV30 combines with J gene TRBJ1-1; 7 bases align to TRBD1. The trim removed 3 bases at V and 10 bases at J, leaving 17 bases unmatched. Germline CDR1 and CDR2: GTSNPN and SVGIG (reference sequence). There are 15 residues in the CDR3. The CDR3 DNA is TGTGCCTGGAGAACCCCCCAGACAGGGCTCACAAGAGCTTTCTTT. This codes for CAWRTPQTGLTRAFF.

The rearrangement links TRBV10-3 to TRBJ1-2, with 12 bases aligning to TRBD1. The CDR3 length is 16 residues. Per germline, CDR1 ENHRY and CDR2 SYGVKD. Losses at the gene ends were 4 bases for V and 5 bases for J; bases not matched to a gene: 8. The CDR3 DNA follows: TGTGCCATCAGTGCTTCGGGACAGGGGGCGGGATATGGCTACACCTTC. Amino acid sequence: CAISASGQGAGYGYTF.

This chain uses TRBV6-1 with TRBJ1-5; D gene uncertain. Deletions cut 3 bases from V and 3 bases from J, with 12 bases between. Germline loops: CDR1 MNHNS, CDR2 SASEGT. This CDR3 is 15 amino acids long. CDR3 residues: CASSDRAEDNQPQHF. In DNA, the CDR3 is TGTGCCAGCAGTGACCGAGCCGAGGACAATCAGCCCCAGCATTTT.

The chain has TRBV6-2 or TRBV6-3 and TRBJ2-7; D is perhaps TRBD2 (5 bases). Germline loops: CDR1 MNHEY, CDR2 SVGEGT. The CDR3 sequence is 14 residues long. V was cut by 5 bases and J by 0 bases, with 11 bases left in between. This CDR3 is CASSPRDRSYEQYF. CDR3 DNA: TGTGCCAGCAGTCCCCGGGATCGCTCCTACGAGCAGTACTTC.

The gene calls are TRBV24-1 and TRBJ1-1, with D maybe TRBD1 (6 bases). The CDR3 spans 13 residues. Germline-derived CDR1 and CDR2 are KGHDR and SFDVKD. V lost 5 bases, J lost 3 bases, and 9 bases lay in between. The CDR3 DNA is TGTGCCACCAGTGTAGGACAGTACACTGAAGCTTTCTTT. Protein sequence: CATSVGQYTEAFF.

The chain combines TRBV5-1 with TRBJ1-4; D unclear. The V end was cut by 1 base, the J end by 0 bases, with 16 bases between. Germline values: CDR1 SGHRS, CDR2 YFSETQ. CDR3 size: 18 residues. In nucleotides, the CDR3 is TGCGCCAGCAGCTTGTTTCCCTCTGGGCCCGCAACTAATGAAAAACTGTTTTTT. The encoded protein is CASSLFPSGPATNEKLFF.

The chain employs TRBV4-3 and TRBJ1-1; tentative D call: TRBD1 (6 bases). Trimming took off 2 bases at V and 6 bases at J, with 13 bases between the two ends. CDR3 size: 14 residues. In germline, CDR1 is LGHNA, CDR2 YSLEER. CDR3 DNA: TGCGCCAGCAGCCAAAGTACAGGGTCCTCTGAAGCTTTCTTT. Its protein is CASSQSTGSSEAFF.

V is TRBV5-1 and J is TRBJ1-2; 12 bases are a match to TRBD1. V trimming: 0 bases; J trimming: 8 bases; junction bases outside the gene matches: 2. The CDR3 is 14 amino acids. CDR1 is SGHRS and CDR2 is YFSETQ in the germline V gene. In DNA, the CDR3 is TGCGCCAGCAGCTTGGAAGGGACAGGGGGCGGCTACACCTTC. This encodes CASSLEGTGGGYTF.

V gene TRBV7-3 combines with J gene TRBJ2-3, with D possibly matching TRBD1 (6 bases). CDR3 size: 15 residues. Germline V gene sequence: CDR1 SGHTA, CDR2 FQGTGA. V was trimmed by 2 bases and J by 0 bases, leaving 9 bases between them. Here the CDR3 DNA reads TGTGCCAGCAGCTTAGGGGGACACAGCACAGATACGCAGTATTTT. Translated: CASSLGGHSTDTQYF.

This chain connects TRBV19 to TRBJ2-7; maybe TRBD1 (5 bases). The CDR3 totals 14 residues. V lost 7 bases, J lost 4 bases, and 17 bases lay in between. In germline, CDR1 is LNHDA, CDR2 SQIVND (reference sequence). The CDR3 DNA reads TGTGCCAGTAAGACCGTTGGGGCTGGATACGAGCAGTACTTC. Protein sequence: CASKTVGAGYEQYF.

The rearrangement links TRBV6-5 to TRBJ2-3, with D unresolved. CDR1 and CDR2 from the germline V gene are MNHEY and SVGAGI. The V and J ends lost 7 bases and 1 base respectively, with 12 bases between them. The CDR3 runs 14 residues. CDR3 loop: CASMESHGTDTQYF. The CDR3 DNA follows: TGTGCCAGCATGGAGTCACATGGCACAGATACGCAGTATTTT.

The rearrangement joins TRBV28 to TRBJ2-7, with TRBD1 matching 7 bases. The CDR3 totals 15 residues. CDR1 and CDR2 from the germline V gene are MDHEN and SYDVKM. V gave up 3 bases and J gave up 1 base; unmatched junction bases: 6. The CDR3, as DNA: TGTGCCAGCAGTTTGGACAGGTGGGTTTCCTACGAGCAGTACTTC. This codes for CASSLDRWVSYEQYF.

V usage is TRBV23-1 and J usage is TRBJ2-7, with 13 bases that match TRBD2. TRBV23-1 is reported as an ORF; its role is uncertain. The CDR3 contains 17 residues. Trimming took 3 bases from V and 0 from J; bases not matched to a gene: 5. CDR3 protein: CASSQTSGRIPSYEQYF. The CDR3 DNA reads TGCGCCAGCAGTCAGACTAGCGGGAGGATTCCCTCCTACGAGCAGTACTTC.

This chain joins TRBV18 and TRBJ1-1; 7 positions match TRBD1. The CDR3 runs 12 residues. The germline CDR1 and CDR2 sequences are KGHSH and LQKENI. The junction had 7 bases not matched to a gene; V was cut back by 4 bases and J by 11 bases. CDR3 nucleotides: TGTGCCAGCTCACTCGACAGGGAGTGGGCTTTCTTT. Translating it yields CASSLDREWAFF.

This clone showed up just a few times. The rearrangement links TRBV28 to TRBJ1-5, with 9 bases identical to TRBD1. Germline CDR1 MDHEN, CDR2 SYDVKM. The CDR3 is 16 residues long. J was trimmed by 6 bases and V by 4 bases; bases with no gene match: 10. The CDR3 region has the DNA TGTGCCAGCAGTTCTCCGGGACAGGGTAGAGTTCAGCCCCAGCATTTT. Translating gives CASSSPGQGRVQPQHF.